This note documents a single TCR beta chain sequence. The entry originates in a study of shared clonotypes between healthy human individuals. Generated by immunoSEQ multiplex PCR, the TCRdb table keeps only in-frame clones and is missing some. This sample has 150,000 to 200,000 clones, with approximately 92% found just once. The V gene lost 1 base and the J gene lost 4 bases, with 7 bases spanning the gap. The germline CDR1 and CDR2 sequences are MDHEN and SYDVKM. The CDR3 totals 14 residues. This TCR derives from a woman in her twenties or thirties in good health. The material sequenced was naive CD4+ T cells sorted from blood. Noted subset: CD45RA+ positively selected. V gene TRBV28 combines with J gene TRBJ1-4; D remains unclear. The CDR3 spells CASSLLVYNEKLFF. The DNA of the CDR3 is TGTGCCAGCAGTTTATTGGTCTATAATGAAAAACTGTTTTTT.